This T cell receptor (beta chain) was recovered during a study of OX40 agonist ivuxolimab in advanced cancers. The protocol was immunoSEQ multiplex PCR, while the TCRdb copy is restricted to in-frame clones and leaves out a portion. The table lists about 68,000 clones, 82% of them singletons. Per germline, CDR1 MNHEY and CDR2 SMNVEV (reference sequence). With 5 bases clipped from V and 3 bases from J, the junction kept 8 bases outside the gene matches. The CDR3 runs to 16 residues. As for this clone: As yet, its antigen is unknown.

Study-wide findings and caveats: Doses of 0.1 to 3.0 mg/kg were accompanied by clonal expansion of CD4+ and CD8+ blood T cells by week 6. Relatively little clonal expansion, among the lowest observed, appeared in partial responders at 0.1-3.0 mg/kg. In CD8+ T cells, expanded clones were on average more numerous than in CD4+.

This clonotype originated in an adult with an advanced solid tumor such as melanoma, head and neck, liver or kidney cancer. Sequenced material: CD4+ or CD8+ T cells sorted from blood, taken in a trial of the OX40 agonist ivuxolimab. This chain joins TRBV27 and TRBJ1-5; 9 positions match TRBD1. The CDR3 region has the DNA TGTGCCAGCAGTCCATACAGGGGGCCATCCAATCAGCCCCAGCATTTT. It specifies CASSPYRGPSNQPQHF.